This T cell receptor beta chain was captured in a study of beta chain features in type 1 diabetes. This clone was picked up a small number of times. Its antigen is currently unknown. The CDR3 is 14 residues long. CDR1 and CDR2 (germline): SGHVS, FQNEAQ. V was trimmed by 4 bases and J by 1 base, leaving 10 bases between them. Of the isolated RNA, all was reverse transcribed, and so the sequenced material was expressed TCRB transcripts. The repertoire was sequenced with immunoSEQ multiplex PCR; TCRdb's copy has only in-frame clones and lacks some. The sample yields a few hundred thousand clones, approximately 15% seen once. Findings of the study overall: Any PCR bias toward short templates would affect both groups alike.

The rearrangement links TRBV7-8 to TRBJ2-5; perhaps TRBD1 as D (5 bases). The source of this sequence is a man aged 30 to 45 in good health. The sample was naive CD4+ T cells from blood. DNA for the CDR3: TGTGCCAGCAGCTCGCAGACAGTCCAAGAGACCCAGTACTTC. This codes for CASSSQTVQETQYF.